This T cell receptor (beta chain) appears in the sequencing data of a study of cytomegalovirus exposure and HLA in healthy donors. The overall study: Earlier, fewer than 140 million unique TCR beta sequences were recovered from around 200 million T cells by an analysis.

About this clone: Antigen specificity is unknown.

This PCR relied on a set of 60 Vbeta primers and 13 Jbeta primers. Some clones are missing from TCRdb's copy, which holds only in-frame ones; the method was immunoSEQ multiplex PCR. The data contain 95,000 to 150,000 clones, about 73% of them singletons. V was clipped by 5 bases and J by 5 bases; unmatched bases: 4. This CDR3 spans 15 amino acids. CDR1 and CDR2 (germline): SEHNR, FQNEAQ (reference sequence). General study results and limits: Testing in vitro showed a few CMV-associated chains specific for CMV antigens. Associated with cytomegalovirus, according to the listing, were some 150 TCR beta chains. Per published reports, the classifier diagnosed cytomegalovirus status with high specificity and sensitivity.

The J gene is TRBJ2-1, the V gene TRBV7-9, with 12 nucleotides matching TRBD2. Sequencing was done on a sample of PBMCs. The sequence came from a woman aged 25 to 39 in good health and CMV-seropositive. CDR3 in DNA: TGTGCCAGCAGCGAGACTAGCGGGGGTCACAATGAGCAGTTCTTC. It encodes CASSETSGGHNEQFF.